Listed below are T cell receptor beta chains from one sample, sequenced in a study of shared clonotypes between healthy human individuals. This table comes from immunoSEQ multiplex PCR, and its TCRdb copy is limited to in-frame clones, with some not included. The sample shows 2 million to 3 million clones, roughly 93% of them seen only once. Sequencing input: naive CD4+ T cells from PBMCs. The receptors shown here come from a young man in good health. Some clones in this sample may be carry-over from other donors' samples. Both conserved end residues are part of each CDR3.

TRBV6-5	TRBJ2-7	CASSQGALINEQYF
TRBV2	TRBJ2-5	CASRRAAQETQYF
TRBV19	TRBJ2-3	CASSITLRTDTQYF
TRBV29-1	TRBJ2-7	CSVGGSYEQYF
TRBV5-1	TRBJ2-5	CASSPGQGAPQETQYF
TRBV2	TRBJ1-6	CASSELRPYNSPLHF
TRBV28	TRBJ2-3	CASSLIGSGSTDTQYF
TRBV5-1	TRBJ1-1	CASSREPLNEAFF
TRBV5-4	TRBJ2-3	CASSLGPASDTQYF
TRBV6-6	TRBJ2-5	CASSYFEETQYF
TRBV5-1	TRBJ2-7	CASSLAGVSYEQYF
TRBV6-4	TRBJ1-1	CASSEQPNTEAFF
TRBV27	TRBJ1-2	CASSHPGGANYGYTF
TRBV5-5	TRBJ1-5	CASSSYAGTGNQPQHF
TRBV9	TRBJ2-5	CASSVGGYQETQYF
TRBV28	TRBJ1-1	CASSLYSSTGTGGFNTEAFF
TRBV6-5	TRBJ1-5	CASSRRSSNQPQHF
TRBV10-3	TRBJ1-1	CAIRPGGVNVVVNTEAFF
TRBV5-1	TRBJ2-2	CASSWTPGQGTGELFF
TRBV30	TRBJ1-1	CAWRGDSEAFF
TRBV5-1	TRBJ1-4	CASSAGTGYEKLFF
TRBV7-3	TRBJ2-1	CASSSGSPFYNEQFF
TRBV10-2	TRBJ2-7	CASSEQRGRSSYEQYF